These T cell receptor beta chains were read from a single sample in a study of shared clonotypes between healthy human individuals. The method was immunoSEQ multiplex PCR; TCRdb's version includes in-frame clones alone and lacks a portion of them. The sample includes a few million clones, around 93% of them seen just once. Sequencing was done on a sample of naive CD8+ T cells from PBMCs. These receptors were obtained from a man between 18 and 29 years old in good health. Some clones in this sample may be carry-over from other donors' samples. The conserved cysteine and the conserved F or W are not part of the CDR3 here. The order of the fields is J gene, V gene, CDR3 protein.

J gene: TRBJ2-5; V gene: TRBV29-1; CDR3 protein: SVEESGSRRETQY
J gene: TRBJ1-4; V gene: TRBV2; CDR3 protein: ASSFTQFYPTNEKLF
J gene: TRBJ1-1; V gene: TRBV28; CDR3 protein: ASSRGNRGWNTEAF
J gene: TRBJ1-2; V gene: TRBV18; CDR3 protein: ASSPGQGWYGYT
J gene: TRBJ1-2; V gene: TRBV5-1; CDR3 protein: ASSLVLRDLYGYT
J gene: TRBJ2-3; V gene: TRBV15; CDR3 protein: ATSGAEEAGRISTDTQY
J gene: TRBJ2-2; V gene: TRBV5-5; CDR3 protein: ATHGGTGELF
J gene: TRBJ1-4; V gene: TRBV5-6; CDR3 protein: ASSLEGGEKLF
J gene: TRBJ1-2; V gene: TRBV19; CDR3 protein: ASSHGRVNGYT
J gene: TRBJ2-3; V gene: TRBV5-6; CDR3 protein: ASSLGSYSPTDTQY